This T cell receptor (beta chain) derives from a study of cytotoxic CD8 clonotypes in ibrutinib-treated CLL listed by TCRdb under 2021. About the investigation overall: The cohort included approximately 15 treatment-naive and some twelve relapsed/refractory patients; around 17 were IGHV unmutated. Responses were partial in roughly 24 patients and complete in 2; after median about 68 months follow-up, about 14 stayed in remission and about twelve progressed. Samples at response were collected after a median of about 11 months of treatment, with a range of roughly 6 to 36 months. An average of roughly 250,000 productive templates and approximately 90,000 productive rearrangements was obtained per sample. Of the 90 or so participants in the trial, roughly 26 had longitudinal samples available. Cryopreserved peripheral blood mononuclear cells were obtained before treatment, at response, and at either sustained remission or disease progression. All remission and progressive disease samples were collected while patients were still receiving ibrutinib.

The sample's time point label is to be understood as: 24 months on ibrutinib. For TCR beta library preparation, roughly 2 micrograms of genomic DNA were extracted from the cryopreserved PBMCs. Longitudinal blood samples from CLL patients receiving ibrutinib monotherapy were subjected to high-throughput TCR beta sequencing. The patients took part in an open-label, single-center phase 2 trial of ibrutinib monotherapy. Notes on this clone: Its antigen remains undetermined. Per-nucleotide qualities are absent, and no much larger clonotype sits a single base away.

The research as a whole found: An increase in clonality was observed at ibrutinib response, with clonality remaining stable during sustained remission and falling back toward baseline at progression. Sampling times were not matched between sustained-remission and progressing patients, and lymph node repertoires were not studied. Public clonotypes were rare and either contracted or stayed stable during treatment, and the rise in clonality at ibrutinib response reflected the expansion of private clonotypes. Baseline clonality exceeded that of age-matched healthy donors and correlated strongly with circulating CD8+ T-cell counts.

V is shortened by 6 bases, J by 1 base, and the region joining them spans 10 bases. Inclusive of the bounding cysteine and phenylalanine, the CDR3 is 14 residues long. Kept here is only the CDR3 DNA, which spans 42 bases and is read in frame from base 1. CDR1 is given as SGHRS and CDR2 as YFSETQ, both from the germline V gene. The goal of deep resolution MiSeq sequencing was a depth between 1 in 1 million and 1 in 200,000 T cells, and coverage averaged 10x per clonotype. TCR beta libraries were generated with the immunoSEQ hsTCRB Kit. Turning to the authors' computational methods: ImmunoSEQ Data Assistant and ImmunoSEQ Analyzer were used for data analysis, and V, D and J genes were assigned according to IMGT definitions. Clonality, which ranges from 0 to 1, was calculated as one minus the normalized Shannon entropy of productive rearrangement frequencies. Only overrepresented clonotypes making up at least 0.05% of the repertoire of each patient were included in the public clonotype analysis. Repertoires from approximately 13 age-matched healthy donors in immuneACCESS were used as clonality controls. What TCRdb holds here is the immuneACCESS table cut down to in-frame rearrangements. Part of the clones is not present; checked against another copy, under half of the missing clones reflect an unresolved V gene, and the others are unexplained. V, J and clone size are taken as reported in that table, and D and trimming were inferred from the DNA itself. This sample is represented by 250,000 or so clones; roughly 70% of them were singletons. 15% of the sample goes to the ten largest clones.

Here the chain combines TRBV5-1 and TRBJ2-2; the D gene is perhaps TRBD1 or TRBD2, each of them matching over 5 bases. Sequenced material: PBMCs, taken after 24 months of ibrutinib treatment. The TCR sequence derives from a human donor with chronic lymphocytic leukemia. CDR3 sequence: CASIDGGNTGELFF. The nucleotides are TGCGCCAGCATCGATGGGGGGAACACCGGGGAGCTGTTTTTT.